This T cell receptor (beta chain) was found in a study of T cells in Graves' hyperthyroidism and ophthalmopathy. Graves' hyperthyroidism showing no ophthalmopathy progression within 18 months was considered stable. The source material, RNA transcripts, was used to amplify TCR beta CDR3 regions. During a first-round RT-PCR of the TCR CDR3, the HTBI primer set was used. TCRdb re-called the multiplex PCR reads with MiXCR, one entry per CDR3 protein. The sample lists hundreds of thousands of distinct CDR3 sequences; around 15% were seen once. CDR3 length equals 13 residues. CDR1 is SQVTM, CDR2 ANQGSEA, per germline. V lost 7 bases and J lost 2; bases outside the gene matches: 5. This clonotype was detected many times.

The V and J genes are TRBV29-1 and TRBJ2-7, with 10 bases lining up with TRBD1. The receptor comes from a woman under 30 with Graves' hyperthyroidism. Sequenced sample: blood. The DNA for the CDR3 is TGCAGCGCCACGGGGACAGGGGCCTACGAGCAGTACTTC. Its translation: CSATGTGAYEQYF.